The rows below give T cell receptor beta chains drawn from one sample of a study of vaccination effects on CD4 cells after COVID-19. Produced via immunoSEQ multiplex PCR; TCRdb's table is partial and in-frame only. The sample records 15,000 to 20,000 clones, about 78% being singletons. Their target antigens are unknown. This specimen was CD4+ T cells from PBMCs cultured with HCoV-NL63 spike peptides, taken after COVID-19 vaccination. The receptor set was obtained from a human donor who received a COVID-19 vaccine. Each CDR3 is given with its conserved first and last residue. The D gene is left open where the match is weak. Clone size is shown for a subset of rows, as once, few, many or a class of expanded clone.

>TRBV5-4|TRBJ1-2|medium-sized|15|TRBD1
CASSFPPGQGDGYTF
TGTGCCAGCAGCTTCCCTCCGGGACAGGGCGATGGCTACACCTTC
>TRBV6-5|TRBJ1-2|NA|12|NA
CASEKAGYGYTF
TGTGCCAGCGAAAAGGCGGGCTATGGCTACACCTTC
>TRBV3-1/TRBV3-2|TRBJ2-3|NA|16|TRBD2
CASSPLAGGGTDTQYF
TGTGCCAGCAGCCCCCTAGCGGGGGGGGGCACAGATACGCAGTATTTT
>TRBV6-5|TRBJ2-3|once|15|TRBD1
CASRGGQGLTDTQYF
TGTGCCAGCAGGGGAGGACAGGGGCTCACAGATACGCAGTATTTT
>TRBV5-4|TRBJ1-2|NA|14|NA
CASSLGLMNYGYTF
TGTGCCAGCAGCTTAGGGCTGATGAACTATGGCTACACCTTC
>TRBV9|TRBJ1-2|NA|14|TRBD1
CASSPGQGLYGYTF
TGTGCCAGCAGCCCGGGACAGGGTCTCTATGGCTACACCTTC
>TRBV15|TRBJ2-1|NA|15|NA
CATNQPGDGYNEQFF
TGTGCCACCAACCAACCGGGGGACGGATACAATGAGCAGTTCTTC
>TRBV27|TRBJ1-1|NA|14|NA
CASRSGTKNTEAFF
TGTGCCAGCAGATCCGGGACAAAGAACACTGAAGCTTTCTTT
>TRBV29-1|TRBJ1-1|once|14|NA
CSGSEGVMNTEAFF
TGCAGCGGTAGCGAGGGGGTAATGAACACTGAAGCTTTCTTT
>TRBV7-2|TRBJ2-3|once|13|NA
CASSLGGADTQYF
TGTGCCAGCAGCTTAGGAGGAGCAGATACGCAGTATTTT
>TRBV7-6|TRBJ1-4|NA|15|NA
CASSSRGGTNEKLFF
TGTGCCAGCAGCTCCCGGGGAGGTACTAATGAAAAACTGTTTTTT
>TRBV10-1|TRBJ1-2|NA|14|NA
CASSSPGPPDGYTF
TGCGCCAGCAGTTCACCGGGCCCGCCAGACGGCTACACCTTC
>TRBV28|TRBJ1-2|once|15|NA
CASSFPLGRGYGYTF
TGTGCCAGCAGTTTCCCCCTCGGGCGCGGCTATGGCTACACCTTC
>TRBV20-1|TRBJ1-3|NA|14|NA
CSASEPSSGNTIYF
TGCAGTGCTAGTGAGCCAAGCTCTGGAAACACCATATATTTT
>TRBV7-8|TRBJ2-1|NA|12|NA
CASSGAVGEQFF
TGTGCCAGCTCCGGGGCCGTGGGGGAGCAGTTCTTC
>TRBV13|TRBJ2-5|few|14|TRBD2
CASSLAGGIETQYF
TGTGCCAGCAGCCTAGCGGGAGGGATAGAGACCCAGTACTTC
>TRBV21-1|TRBJ1-1|NA|15|NA
CASSSRSWANTEAFF
TGTGCCAGCAGCAGCCGTTCATGGGCGAACACTGAAGCTTTCTTT
>TRBV6-1|TRBJ1-3|NA|19|TRBD1
CASSEGWGQGASSGNTIYF
TGTGCCAGCAGTGAAGGATGGGGACAGGGGGCCTCCTCTGGAAACACCATATATTTT
>TRBV29-1|TRBJ1-1|NA|13|NA
CSVGSLINTEAFF
TGCAGCGTTGGGTCTTTAATCAACACTGAAGCTTTCTTT
>TRBV28|TRBJ2-1|few|16|TRBD2
CASGAGGSSSYNEQFF
TGTGCCAGCGGAGCGGGAGGGTCGAGCTCCTACAATGAGCAGTTCTTC
>TRBV6-5|TRBJ1-1|NA|12|NA
CASKTGNTEAFF
TGTGCCTCTAAGACAGGGAACACTGAAGCTTTCTTT